This TCR beta chain was documented in a study of OX40 agonist ivuxolimab in advanced cancers. Repertoires were generated with immunoSEQ multiplex PCR, while TCRdb's copy carries only in-frame clones and drops some. Of approximately 43,000 clones listed, just under 85% were seen once; the top ten hold approximately 2.6%. The timepoints at which blood was sampled were baseline, cycle 4 day 1, and cycle 7 day 1. Notes on the study in general: Antigen targets of the expanded peripheral T cells went undetermined.

Germline V gene data show CDR1 as MNHEY and CDR2 as SMNVEV (reference sequence). This CDR3 has 13 amino acids. The V and J ends lost 6 bases and 4 bases respectively, with 10 bases between them. This clone has only one observation. Its antigen remains unidentified. The TCR originated in an adult with an advanced solid tumor such as melanoma, head and neck, liver or kidney cancer. The source was CD4+ or CD8+ T cells sorted from blood, collected in a trial of the OX40 agonist ivuxolimab. The genes are TRBV27 and TRBJ2-1; D uncertain. CDR3 nucleotides: TGTGCCAGCAGCACAGCCCCATACAATGAGCAGTTCTTC. Translated: CASSTAPYNEQFF.